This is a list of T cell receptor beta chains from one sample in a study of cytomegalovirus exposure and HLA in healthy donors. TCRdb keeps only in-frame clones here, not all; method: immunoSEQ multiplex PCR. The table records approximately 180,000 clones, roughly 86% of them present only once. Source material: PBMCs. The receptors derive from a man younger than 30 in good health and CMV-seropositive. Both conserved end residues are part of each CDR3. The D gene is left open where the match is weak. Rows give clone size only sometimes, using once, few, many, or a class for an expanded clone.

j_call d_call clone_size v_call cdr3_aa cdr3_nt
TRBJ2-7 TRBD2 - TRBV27 CASSSRRRGGNYEQYF TGTGCCAGCAGTTCCCGCCGACGGGGGGGGAACTACGAGCAGTACTTC
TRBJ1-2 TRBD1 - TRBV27 CASSFLYGRGHEGYTF TGTGCCAGCAGTTTTTTGTATGGCAGGGGGCATGAAGGCTACACCTTC
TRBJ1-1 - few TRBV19 CASSIYGGGNTEAFF TGTGCCAGTAGTATATATGGGGGGGGGAACACTGAAGCTTTCTTT
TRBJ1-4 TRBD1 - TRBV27 CASSLWGQANEKLFF TGTGCCAGCAGTTTATGGGGACAGGCTAATGAAAAACTGTTTTTT
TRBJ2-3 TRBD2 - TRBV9 CASKVSGDSDTQYF TGTGCCAGCAAGGTCAGCGGGGACTCAGATACGCAGTATTTT
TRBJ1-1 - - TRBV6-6 CASSRSQGSRTEAFF TGTGCCAGCAGTCGATCACAGGGAAGCCGCACTGAAGCTTTCTTT
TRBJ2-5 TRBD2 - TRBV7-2 CASSLNGGWETQYF TGTGCCAGCAGCTTAAACGGGGGGTGGGAGACCCAGTACTTC
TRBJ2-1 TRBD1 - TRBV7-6 CASSSGQGQSYNEQFF TGTGCCAGCAGCTCCGGACAGGGCCAAAGCTACAATGAGCAGTTCTTC
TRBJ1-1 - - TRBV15 CATSRARAGAAEAFF TGTGCCACCAGCAGAGCGCGGGCAGGGGCAGCTGAAGCTTTCTTT
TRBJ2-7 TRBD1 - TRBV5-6 CASSGGDRGHYEQYF TGTGCCAGCAGCGGTGGGGACAGGGGTCACTACGAGCAGTACTTC
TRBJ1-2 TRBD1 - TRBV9 CASRSKGGQGGYGYTF TGTGCCAGCAGGTCCAAGGGGGGACAGGGTGGCTATGGCTACACCTTC
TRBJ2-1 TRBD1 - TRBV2 CASSEGGQVF TGTGCCAGCAGTGAAGGGGGACAGGTCTTC
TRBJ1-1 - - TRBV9 CASSVTDSHTEAFF TGTGCCAGCAGCGTCACGGACAGCCACACTGAAGCTTTCTTT
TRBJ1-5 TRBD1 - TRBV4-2 CASSQGQGRGNQPQHF TGTGCCAGCAGCCAAGGACAGGGAAGGGGCAATCAGCCCCAGCATTTT
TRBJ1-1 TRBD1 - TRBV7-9 CASSYRQGAGTEAFF TGTGCCAGCAGTTACAGACAGGGGGCCGGGACTGAAGCTTTCTTT
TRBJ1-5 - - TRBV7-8 CASSLSASNQPQHF TGTGCCAGCAGCTTAAGCGCTAGCAATCAGCCCCAGCATTTT
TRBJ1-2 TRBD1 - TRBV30 CAWTTGVGGYTF TGTGCCTGGACAACAGGGGTGGGTGGCTACACCTTC
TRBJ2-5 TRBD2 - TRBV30 CASSSGGLQETQYF TGTGCTTCCTCTAGCGGGGGGCTCCAAGAGACCCAGTACTTC
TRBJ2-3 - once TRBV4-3 CASSQGRTTYTDTQYF TGCGCCAGCAGCCAAGGTCGTACCACCTACACAGATACGCAGTATTTT
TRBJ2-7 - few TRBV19 CASSIGIQLSSSYEQYF TGTGCCAGTAGTATAGGGATACAGCTTTCTTCGTCCTACGAGCAGTACTTC
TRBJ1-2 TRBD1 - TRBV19 CASSSLGTGRGYTF TGTGCCAGTAGTAGCCTTGGGACAGGGAGGGGCTACACCTTC
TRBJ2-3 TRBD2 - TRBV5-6 CASSFRLATDTQYF TGTGCCAGCAGCTTCAGACTAGCCACAGATACGCAGTATTTT
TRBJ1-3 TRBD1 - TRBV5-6 CASSAGQGRRNTIYF TGTGCCAGCAGCGCGGGACAGGGTAGGAGAAACACCATATATTTT
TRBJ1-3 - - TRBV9 CASSIKPGGSGNTIYF TGTGCCAGCAGCATCAAACCCGGGGGATCTGGAAACACCATATATTTT
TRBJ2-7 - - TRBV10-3 CAILGSRSGSYEQYF TGTGCCATCTTAGGGTCCCGCTCGGGGTCCTACGAGCAGTACTTC
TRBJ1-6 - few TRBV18 CASSRTEDNSPLHF TGTGCCAGCTCAAGGACAGAAGATAATTCACCCCTCCACTTT
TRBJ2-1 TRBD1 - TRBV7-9 CASSPDRTRDEQFF TGTGCCAGCAGCCCGGACAGGACCCGCGATGAGCAGTTCTTC
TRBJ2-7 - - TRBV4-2 CASSQDSRAYEQYF TGTGCCAGCAGCCAAGATAGCAGAGCCTACGAGCAGTACTTC
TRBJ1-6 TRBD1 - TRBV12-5 CASGSDRESPLHF TGTGCTAGTGGTTCCGACAGGGAATCACCCCTCCACTTT
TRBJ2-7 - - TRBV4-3 CASSQLGGEDYEQYF TGCGCCAGCAGCCAACTAGGGGGGGAAGACTACGAGCAGTACTTC
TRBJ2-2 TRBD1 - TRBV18 CASSRQGADDTGELFF TGTGCCAGCTCACGACAGGGGGCAGATGACACCGGGGAGCTGTTTTTT
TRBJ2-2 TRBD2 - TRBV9 CASSAGTSSHRAGELFF TGTGCCAGCAGCGCGGGGACTAGCAGTCATCGCGCCGGGGAGCTGTTTTTT
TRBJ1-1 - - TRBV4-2 CASRWGRGTEAFF TGTGCCAGCAGGTGGGGCAGGGGCACTGAAGCTTTCTTT
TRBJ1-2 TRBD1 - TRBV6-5 CASSYLGQGNYGYTF TGTGCCAGCAGTTACTTAGGACAGGGTAACTATGGCTACACCTTC
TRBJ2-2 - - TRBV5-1 CASSLQGTGELFF TGCGCCAGCAGCTTACAGGGAACCGGGGAGCTGTTTTTT
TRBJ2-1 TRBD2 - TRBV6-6 CASSPGLGPYNEQFF TGTGCCAGCAGTCCGGGACTAGGCCCCTACAATGAGCAGTTCTTC
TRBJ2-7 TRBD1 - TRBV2 CASSEDRGSYEQYF TGTGCCAGCAGTGAAGACAGGGGATCCTACGAGCAGTACTTC
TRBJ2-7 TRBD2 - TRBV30 CAWSPYGRTGLSSYEQYF TGTGCCTGGAGCCCATACGGCCGTACGGGACTAAGCTCCTACGAGCAGTACTTC
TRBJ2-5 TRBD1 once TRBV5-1 CASSVELQGAGETQYF TGCGCCAGCAGCGTCGAACTCCAGGGGGCTGGAGAGACCCAGTACTTC
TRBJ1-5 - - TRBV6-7 CASTKFSTPDSISNQPQHF TGTGCCAGCACTAAGTTTAGTACCCCCGACAGTATAAGCAATCAGCCCCAGCATTTT
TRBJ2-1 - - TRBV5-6 CASSSLAFEQFF TGTGCCAGCAGCTCCCTAGCTTTTGAGCAGTTCTTC
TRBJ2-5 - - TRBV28 CASSLGGRPRGTQYF TGTGCCAGCAGTTTGGGGGGGCGCCCCCGGGGGACCCAGTACTTC
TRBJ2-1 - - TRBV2 CASSVGGGVVREQFF TGTGCCAGCAGTGTCGGTGGCGGAGTCGTTCGCGAGCAGTTCTTC
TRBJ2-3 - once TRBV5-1 CASSRRQTSTDTQYF TGCGCCAGCAGCCGCAGACAGACAAGCACAGATACGCAGTATTTT
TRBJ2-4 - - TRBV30 CAWQETENIQYF TGTGCCTGGCAGGAGACAGAAAACATTCAGTACTTC
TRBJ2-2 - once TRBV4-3 CASSRSHRNTGELFF TGCGCCAGCAGCCGATCTCACAGGAACACCGGGGAGCTGTTTTTT
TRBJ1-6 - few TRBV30 CAWSTAGNSPLHF TGTGCCTGGAGTACGGCAGGGAATTCACCCCTCCACTTT
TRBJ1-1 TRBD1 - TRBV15 CATSRPGQATEAFF TGTGCCACCAGCAGACCCGGACAGGCAACTGAAGCTTTCTTT
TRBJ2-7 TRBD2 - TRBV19 CASTTLPGLDYYEQYF TGTGCCAGTACCACACTCCCGGGACTAGACTATTACGAGCAGTACTTC
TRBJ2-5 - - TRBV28 CASSLRETQYF TGTGCCAGCAGTTTACGGGAGACCCAGTACTTC
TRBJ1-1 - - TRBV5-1 CASSFSPRRGFTEAFF TGCGCCAGCAGCTTCTCTCCGCGGAGGGGATTTACTGAAGCTTTCTTT
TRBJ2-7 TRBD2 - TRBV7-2 CASSPRGIWRGEYEQYF TGTGCCAGCAGCCCCCGTGGTATTTGGCGGGGGGAATACGAGCAGTACTTC
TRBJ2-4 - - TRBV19 CASQRSGGGGTAAKNIQYF TGTGCCAGTCAAAGGTCTGGCGGGGGCGGGACTGCGGCCAAAAACATTCAGTACTTC
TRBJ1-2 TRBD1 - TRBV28 CASSYRGDYGYTF TGTGCCAGCAGTTACAGGGGCGACTATGGCTACACCTTC
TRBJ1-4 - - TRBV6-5 CASSLGGGFDEKLFF TGTGCCAGCAGTTTGGGTGGAGGGTTTGACGAAAAACTGTTTTTT
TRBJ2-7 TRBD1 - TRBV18 CASSGLGDREYYEQYF TGTGCCAGCTCCGGTCTTGGGGACAGGGAATACTACGAGCAGTACTTC
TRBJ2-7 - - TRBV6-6 CASSYSLFDEQYF TGTGCCAGCAGTTACTCCCTGTTCGACGAGCAGTACTTC
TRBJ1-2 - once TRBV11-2 CASSLDRNYGYTF TGTGCCAGCAGCCTCGACAGAAACTATGGCTACACCTTC
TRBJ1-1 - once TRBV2 CASSEALRGMDAFF TGTGCCAGCAGTGAAGCGCTAAGGGGGATGGATGCTTTCTTT